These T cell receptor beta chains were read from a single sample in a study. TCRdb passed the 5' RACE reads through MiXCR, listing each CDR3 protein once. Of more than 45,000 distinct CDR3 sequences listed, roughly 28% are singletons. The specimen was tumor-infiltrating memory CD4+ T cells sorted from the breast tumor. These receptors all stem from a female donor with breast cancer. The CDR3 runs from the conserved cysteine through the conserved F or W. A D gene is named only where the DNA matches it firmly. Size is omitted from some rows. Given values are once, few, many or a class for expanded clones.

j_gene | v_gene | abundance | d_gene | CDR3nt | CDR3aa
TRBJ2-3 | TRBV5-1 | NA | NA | TGCGCCAGCAGCCTGGACAGTTGGAGCACAGATACGCAGTATTTT | CASSLDSWSTDTQYF
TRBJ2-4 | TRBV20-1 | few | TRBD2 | TGCAGTGCTAGAGCGGCGGGGGGCTCAACCATTCAGTACTTC | CSARAAGGSTIQYF
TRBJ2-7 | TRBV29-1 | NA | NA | TGCAGCGTTACCGGTGGGGGGTACGAGCAGTACTTC | CSVTGGGYEQYF
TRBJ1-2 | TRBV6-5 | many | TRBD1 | TGTGCCAGCAGTTACTCGGGACAGGGGGCGCTTTATGGCTACACCTTC | CASSYSGQGALYGYTF
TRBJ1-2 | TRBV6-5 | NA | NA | TGTGCCAGCAGCCCCGGGGGCAACTCTAACAATGGCTTCACCTTC | CASSPGGNSNNGFTF
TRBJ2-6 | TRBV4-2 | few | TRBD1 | TGTGCCAGCAGCCCGGGACAGGCCCTCTCTGGGGCCAACGTCCTGACTTTC | CASSPGQALSGANVLTF
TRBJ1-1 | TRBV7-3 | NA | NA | TGTGCCAGCAGCTCCCTCCGGGAAACTGGAGCTTTCTTT | CASSSLRETGAFF
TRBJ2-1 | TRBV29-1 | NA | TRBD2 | TGCAGCCCCGTTGTCGCGGGAGGATCAAATGAGCAGTTCTTC | CSPVVAGGSNEQFF
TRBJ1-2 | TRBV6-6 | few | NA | TGTGCCAGCAGTTACCCCGCTGCAGGAGGGAACTATGGCTACACCTTC | CASSYPAAGGNYGYTF
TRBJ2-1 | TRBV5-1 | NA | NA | TGCGCCAGCAGCTTTCGGGGGACGAGCGGCCTATACAATGAGCAGTTCTTC | CASSFRGTSGLYNEQFF
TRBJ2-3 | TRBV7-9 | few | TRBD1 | TGTGCCAGCAGCCTGGGACAGGGCACTAGCACAGATACGCAGTATTTT | CASSLGQGTSTDTQYF
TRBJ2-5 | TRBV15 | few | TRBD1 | TGTGCCACCAGCTCACAGACAGGGGGCGCCGAGACCCAGTACTTC | CATSSQTGGAETQYF
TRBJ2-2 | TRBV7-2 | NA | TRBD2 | TGTGCAAGCAGAACCGGGACTACAACCGGGGAGCTGTTTTTT | CASRTGTTTGELFF
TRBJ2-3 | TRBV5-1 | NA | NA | TGCGCCAGCAGCGCCGGAGGGCCAACAGATACGCAGTATTTT | CASSAGGPTDTQYF
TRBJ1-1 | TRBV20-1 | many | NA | TGCAGTGCTAGTGCGATCAGGGTGGGGACTGAAGCTTTCTTT | CSASAIRVGTEAFF
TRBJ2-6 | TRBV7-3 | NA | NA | TGTGCCAGCAGCCCCACATCGTCTGGGGCCAACGTCCTGACTTTC | CASSPTSSGANVLTF
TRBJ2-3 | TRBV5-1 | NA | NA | TGCGCCAGCAGCTTGGTATTCTCGGCCGGGGGCGCAGATACGCAGTATTTT | CASSLVFSAGGADTQYF
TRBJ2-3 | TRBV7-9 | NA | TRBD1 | TGTGCCAGCAGCTTAGGGTGGGACAGGGACAACACAGATACGCAGTATTTT | CASSLGWDRDNTDTQYF
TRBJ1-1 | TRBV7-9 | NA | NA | TGTGCCAGCAGCAATCCCGAGGGAGGGAGGGCCGTGAACACTGAAGCTTTCTTT | CASSNPEGGRAVNTEAFF
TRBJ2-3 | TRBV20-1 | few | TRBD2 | TGCAGTGCCCACAGGCCTAGCGGCTTCACCGATACGCAGTATTTT | CSAHRPSGFTDTQYF
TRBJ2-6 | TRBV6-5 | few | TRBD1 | TGTGCCAGCAGTCCCGCAGCTTACACGGGACAGGGTGGTTCTGGGGCCAACGTCCTGACTTTC | CASSPAAYTGQGGSGANVLTF
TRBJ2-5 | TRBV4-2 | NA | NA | TGTGCCAGCAGCCTTCCGGGACTCGAGAAAGAGACCCAGTACTTC | CASSLPGLEKETQYF
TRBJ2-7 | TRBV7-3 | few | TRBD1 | TGTGCCAGCAGCCGGGACAGAGACTACGAGCAGTACTTC | CASSRDRDYEQYF
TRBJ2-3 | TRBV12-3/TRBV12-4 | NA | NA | TGTGCCAGCAGAGACTACTTCCAACGCACAGATACGCAGTATTTT | CASRDYFQRTDTQYF
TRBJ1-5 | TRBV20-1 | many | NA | TGCAGTGCTAGAGACTACAGGTCAGGGCAGCCCCAGCATTTT | CSARDYRSGQPQHF
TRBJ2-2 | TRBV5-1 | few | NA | TGCGCCAGCAGCGGCAGGGGAAGGGAGCTGTTTTTT | CASSGRGRELFF
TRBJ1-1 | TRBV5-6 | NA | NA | TGTGCCAGCAGCGCGGGACCCGTACGAACTGAAGCTTTCTTT | CASSAGPVRTEAFF
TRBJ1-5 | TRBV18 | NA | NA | TGTGCCAGCTCACTCTCCCGGGTCTTAAATCAGCCCCAGCATTTT | CASSLSRVLNQPQHF
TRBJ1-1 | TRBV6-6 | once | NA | TGTGCCAGCAGTGGCCGGCCGCGGAACACTGAAGCTTTCTTT | CASSGRPRNTEAFF
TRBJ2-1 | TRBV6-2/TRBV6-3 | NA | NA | TGTGCCAGCCGAGAATACGGTGTGGAGCAGTGCTTC | CASREYGVEQCF
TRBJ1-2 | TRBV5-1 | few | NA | TGCGCCAGCAGCTCCGGTGACAACTATGGCTACACCTTC | CASSSGDNYGYTF
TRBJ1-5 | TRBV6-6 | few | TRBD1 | TGTGCCAGCGAGACAGGGAGATTATCTTCTCAGCCCCAGCATTTT | CASETGRLSSQPQHF
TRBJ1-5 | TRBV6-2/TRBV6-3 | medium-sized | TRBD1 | TGTGCCAGCAGTTACTCGAAGACAGGGGATCAGCCCCAGCATTTT | CASSYSKTGDQPQHF
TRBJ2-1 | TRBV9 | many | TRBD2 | TGTGCCAGCAGCGTTTCTAGCGGGAGCGCCAACAATGAGCAGTTCTTC | CASSVSSGSANNEQFF
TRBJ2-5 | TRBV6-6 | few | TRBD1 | TGTGCCAGCAGATCCGGGACAGGGGTCGGCGAGACCCAGTACTTC | CASRSGTGVGETQYF
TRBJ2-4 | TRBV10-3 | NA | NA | TGTGCCACCAGTGAGTCCGCAGGGCGGAACATTCAGTACTTC | CATSESAGRNIQYF
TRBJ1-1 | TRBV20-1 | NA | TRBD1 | TGCAGTGCTGGTCGACAGGGGGGCACTGAAGCTCTCTTT | CSAGRQGGTEALF
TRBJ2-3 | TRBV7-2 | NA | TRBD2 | TGTGCCAGCAGCCCGTCTAGCGGGAGACGTACAGATACGCAGTATTTT | CASSPSSGRRTDTQYF
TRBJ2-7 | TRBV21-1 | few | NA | TGTGCCAGCAGCAGAGGACAGGGTCCAAGCTCCTACGAGCAGTACTTC | CASSRGQGPSSYEQYF
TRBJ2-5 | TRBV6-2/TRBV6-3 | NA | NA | TGTGCCAGCGTATTTTCCGGAAGTGAGACCCAGTACTTC | CASVFSGSETQYF
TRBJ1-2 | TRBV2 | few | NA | TGTGCCAGTAAAGAGCAGGGGCCCTACACCTTC | CASKEQGPYTF
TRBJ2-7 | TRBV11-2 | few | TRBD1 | TGTGCCAGCAGCCCGGACAGGGTGGGTGAGCAGTACTTC | CASSPDRVGEQYF
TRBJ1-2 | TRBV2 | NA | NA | TGTGCCAGCAGTATACAGGGTGGAGGCTATGGCTACACCTTC | CASSIQGGGYGYTF
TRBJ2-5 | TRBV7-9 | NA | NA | TGTGCCAGCAGCTTAACAGGACTTTTAAAGACCCAGTACTTC | CASSLTGLLKTQYF
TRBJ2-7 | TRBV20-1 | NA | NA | TGCAGTGCCCTTGAGGACTCGGGTAGGGAGCAGTACTTC | CSALEDSGREQYF
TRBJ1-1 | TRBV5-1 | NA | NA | TGCGCCAGCAGCTTGGTCTCTAACACTGAAGCTTTCTTT | CASSLVSNTEAFF
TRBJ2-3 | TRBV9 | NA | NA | TGTGCCAGCAGCACAGAACAGCTCCTAGGTACAGATACGCAGTATTTT | CASSTEQLLGTDTQYF
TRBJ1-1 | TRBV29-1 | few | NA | TGCAGCGTTGAATATCGGAGGATAGGGACTGAAGCTTTCTTT | CSVEYRRIGTEAFF
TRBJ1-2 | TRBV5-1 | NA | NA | TGCGCCAGCAGCTTAGAGACAGCTAACTATGGCTACACCTTC | CASSLETANYGYTF
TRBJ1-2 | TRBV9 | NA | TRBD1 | TGTGCCAGCAGCGCGACAGGGAATTGGGATGGCCACACCTTC | CASSATGNWDGHTF
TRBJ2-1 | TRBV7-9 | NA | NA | TGTGCCAGCAGCTTACGAGACAATGAGCAGTTCTTC | CASSLRDNEQFF
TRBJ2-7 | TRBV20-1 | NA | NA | TGCAGTGCTAGGGGCAGTGCCTACGAGCAGTACTTC | CSARGSAYEQYF
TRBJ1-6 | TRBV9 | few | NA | TGTGCCAGCAGCGTAGGAGTTGGACCGCTTGATTCACCCCTCCACTTT | CASSVGVGPLDSPLHF